This passage covers 3 T cell receptor beta chains from one sample sequenced in a study of control samples from healthy donors and cancer patients. The table came from immunoSEQ multiplex PCR; TCRdb's copy has only in-frame clones and leaves some out. The sample has 100,000 to 150,000 clones; around nine tenths are singletons. The source material was blood. These receptors came from a man aged 18 to 29 in good health.

The chain combines TRBV19 with TRBJ2-5; the D is unclear. Germline loops: CDR1 LNHDA, CDR2 SQIVND (reference sequence). V lost 5 bases and J lost 2, with 9 bases in between. The CDR3 consists of 13 residues. CDR3 in amino acids: CASSPASQETQYF. CDR3 coding DNA: TGTGCCAGTAGTCCCGCTAGTCAAGAGACCCAGTACTTC.

The chain's CDR3 is CAWRRVGPAYNEQFF. DNA of the CDR3: TGTGCCTGGAGGCGGGTGGGGCCCGCCTACAATGAGCAGTTCTTC. The genes are TRBV30 and TRBJ2-1; D tentatively reads TRBD1 or TRBD2 (5 bases each). The V end was cut by 3 bases, the J end by 2 bases, with 14 bases between. Germline lookup yields CDR1 GTSNPN and CDR2 SVGIG (reference sequence). This CDR3 spans 15 amino acids.

This chain uses TRBV18 with TRBJ1-3; no firm D call. This CDR3 is 17 amino acids long. The V gene lost 3 bases and the J gene lost 0 bases, with 15 bases spanning the gap. In germline, CDR1 is KGHSH, CDR2 LQKENI. The CDR3 loop reads CASSPPEGRSSGNTIYF. DNA for the CDR3: TGTGCCAGCTCACCGCCGGAAGGCAGGAGCTCTGGAAACACCATATATTTT.